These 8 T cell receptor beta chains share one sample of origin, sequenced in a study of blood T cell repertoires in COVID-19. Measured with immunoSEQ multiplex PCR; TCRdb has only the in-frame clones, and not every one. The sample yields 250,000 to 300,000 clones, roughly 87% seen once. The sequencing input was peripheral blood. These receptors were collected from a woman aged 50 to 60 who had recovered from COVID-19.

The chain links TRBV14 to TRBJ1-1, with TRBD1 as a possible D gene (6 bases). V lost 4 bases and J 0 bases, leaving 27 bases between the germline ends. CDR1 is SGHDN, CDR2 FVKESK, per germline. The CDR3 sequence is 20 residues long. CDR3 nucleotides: TGTGCCAGCAGCCCTGAGGGTTACAGGGTAAGGGATGGGATGAACACTGAAGCTTTCTTT. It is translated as CASSPEGYRVRDGMNTEAFF.

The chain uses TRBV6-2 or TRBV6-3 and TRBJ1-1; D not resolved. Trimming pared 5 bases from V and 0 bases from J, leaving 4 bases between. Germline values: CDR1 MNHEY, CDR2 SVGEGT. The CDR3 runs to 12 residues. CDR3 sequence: CASSRMNTEAFF. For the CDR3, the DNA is TGTGCCAGCAGTCGTATGAACACTGAAGCTTTCTTT.

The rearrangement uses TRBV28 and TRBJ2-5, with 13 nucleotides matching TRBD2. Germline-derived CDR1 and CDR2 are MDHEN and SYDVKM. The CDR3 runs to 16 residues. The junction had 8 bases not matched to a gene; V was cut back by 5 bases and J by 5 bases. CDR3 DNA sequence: TGTGCCAGCAGTACCCGGACTAGCGGGAGTATGGAGACCCAGTACTTC. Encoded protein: CASSTRTSGSMETQYF.

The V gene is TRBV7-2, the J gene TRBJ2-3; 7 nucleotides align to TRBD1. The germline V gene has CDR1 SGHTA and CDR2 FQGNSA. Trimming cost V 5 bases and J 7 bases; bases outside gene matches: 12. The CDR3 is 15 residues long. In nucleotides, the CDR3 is TGTGCCAGCAGCGACCAAGGGGGCGGCGGAAATACGCAGTATTTT. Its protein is CASSDQGGGGNTQYF.

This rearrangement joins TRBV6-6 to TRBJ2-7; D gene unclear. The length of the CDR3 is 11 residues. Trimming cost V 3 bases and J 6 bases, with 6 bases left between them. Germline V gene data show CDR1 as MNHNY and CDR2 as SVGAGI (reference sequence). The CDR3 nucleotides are TGTGCCAGCAGTTATGCGGTCGAGCAGTACTTC. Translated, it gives CASSYAVEQYF.

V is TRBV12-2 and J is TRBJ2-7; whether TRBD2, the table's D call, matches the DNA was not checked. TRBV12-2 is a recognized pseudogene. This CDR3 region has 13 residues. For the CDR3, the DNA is TGTGCAAGTCGCTTAAGGGAGGGTGTAGGGGAGTACTTC. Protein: CASRLREGVGEYF.

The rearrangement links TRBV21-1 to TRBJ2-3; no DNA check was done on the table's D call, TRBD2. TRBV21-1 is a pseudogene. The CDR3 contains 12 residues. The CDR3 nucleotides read TGTGCCAGCAGCAAAGGCGGAGATACGCAGTATTTT. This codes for CASSKGGDTQYF.

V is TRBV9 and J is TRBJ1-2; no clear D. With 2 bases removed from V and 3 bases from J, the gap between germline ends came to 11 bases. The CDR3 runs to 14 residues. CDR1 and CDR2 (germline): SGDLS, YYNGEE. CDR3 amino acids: CASSVGSSDYGYTF. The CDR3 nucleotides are TGTGCCAGCAGCGTTGGCTCGAGCGACTATGGCTACACCTTC.